The entry below describes one TCR beta chain. CDR3 length: 14 amino acids. V lost 6 bases to trimming and J lost 2 bases; unmatched junction nucleotides: 5. Germline V gene sequence: CDR1 LNHDA, CDR2 SQIVND (reference sequence). This specimen comes from a study of blood T cell repertoires in COVID-19. Authors' analysis steps: Quantification of nucleated cells was approximated via reference gene primer amplification. Repertoires were generated with immunoSEQ multiplex PCR, while TCRdb's copy carries only in-frame clones and drops some. Clone size and V and J calls were adopted from that table, with D and trimming inferred from the DNA. Altogether just under 150,000 clones are present, roughly 81% being singletons, with the ten largest covering less than 3.5%.

The chain joins TRBV19 to TRBJ1-2, with 8 bases matching TRBD1. This sequence was found in a human donor with acute or convalescent COVID-19. The donor label of this sample is uncertain. The sample consisted of peripheral blood. CDR3 sequence: CASRWTGKNYGYTF. The CDR3 bases are TGTGCCAGTAGGTGGACAGGGAAGAACTATGGCTACACCTTC.